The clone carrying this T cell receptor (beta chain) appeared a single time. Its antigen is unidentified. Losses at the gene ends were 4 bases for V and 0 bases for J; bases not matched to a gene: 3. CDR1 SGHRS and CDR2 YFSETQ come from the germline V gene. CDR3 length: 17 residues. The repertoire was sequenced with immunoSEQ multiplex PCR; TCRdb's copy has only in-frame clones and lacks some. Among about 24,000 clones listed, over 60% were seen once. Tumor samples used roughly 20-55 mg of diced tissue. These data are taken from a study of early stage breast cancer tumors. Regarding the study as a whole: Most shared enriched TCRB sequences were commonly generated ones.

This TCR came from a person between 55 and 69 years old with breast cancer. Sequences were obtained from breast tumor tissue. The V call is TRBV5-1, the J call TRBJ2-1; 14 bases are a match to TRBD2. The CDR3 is CASSAGLAGASYNEQFF. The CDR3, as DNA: TGCGCCAGCAGCGCGGGACTAGCGGGAGCCTCCTACAATGAGCAGTTCTTC.